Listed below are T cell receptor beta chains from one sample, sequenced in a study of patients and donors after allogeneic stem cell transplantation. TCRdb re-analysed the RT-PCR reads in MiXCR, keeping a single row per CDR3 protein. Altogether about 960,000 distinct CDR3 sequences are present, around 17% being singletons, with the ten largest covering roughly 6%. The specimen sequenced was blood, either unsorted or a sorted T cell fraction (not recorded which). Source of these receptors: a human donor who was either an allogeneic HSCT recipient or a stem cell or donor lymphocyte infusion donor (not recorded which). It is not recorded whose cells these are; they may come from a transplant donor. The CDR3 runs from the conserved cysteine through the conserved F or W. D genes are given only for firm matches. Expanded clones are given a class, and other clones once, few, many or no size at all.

DNA: TGTGCCAGCAGTTTGGGTAGGGCGAGGCAGCCCCAGCATTTT
CDR3: CASSLGRARQPQHF
D: NA
V: TRBV12-3/TRBV12-4
size: NA
J: TRBJ1-5

DNA: TGCAGTGCTAGCGGTTTCCGGGACACCGATGGAAACACCATATATTTT
CDR3: CSASGFRDTDGNTIYF
D: NA
V: TRBV20-1
size: NA
J: TRBJ1-3

DNA: TGTGCCAGCAGACCATCACTAGGCGTGCAGTACTTC
CDR3: CASRPSLGVQYF
D: NA
V: TRBV28
size: few
J: TRBJ2-7

DNA: TGTGCCAGCAGCGTAGGGGTTATGCGGAAGCCGTACCAAGAGACCCAGTACTTC
CDR3: CASSVGVMRKPYQETQYF
D: NA
V: TRBV9
size: NA
J: TRBJ2-5

DNA: TGTGCCAGCAGTTTAGCTATCGCTGAAGCTTTCTTT
CDR3: CASSLAIAEAFF
D: NA
V: TRBV12-3/TRBV12-4
size: few
J: TRBJ1-1

DNA: TGTGCCAGCAGCCCCCGGGGTACCGCCACGGAGACCCAGTACTTC
CDR3: CASSPRGTATETQYF
D: NA
V: TRBV12-3/TRBV12-4
size: NA
J: TRBJ2-5

DNA: TGTGCCAGCAGCTCGGGCAGCTTGGGGCGGTCCGAGCAGTACTTC
CDR3: CASSSGSLGRSEQYF
D: NA
V: TRBV7-2
size: few
J: TRBJ2-7

DNA: TGTGCCAGCAGCGCGACAGGGGGAAACACCATATATTTT
CDR3: CASSATGGNTIYF
D: TRBD1
V: TRBV7-6
size: few
J: TRBJ1-3

DNA: TGTGCCAGCAGTTGGGGCACTGAAGCTTTCTTT
CDR3: CASSWGTEAFF
D: NA
V: TRBV27
size: many
J: TRBJ1-1

DNA: TGCGCCAGCAGCCCTTCGGGAAATGGGAATGAAAAACTGTTTTTT
CDR3: CASSPSGNGNEKLFF
D: NA
V: TRBV5-1
size: NA
J: TRBJ1-4

DNA: TGTGCCAGCAGCCCAGTAAGGCGAGAGACCCAGTACTTC
CDR3: CASSPVRRETQYF
D: NA
V: TRBV12-3/TRBV12-4
size: NA
J: TRBJ2-5

DNA: TGTGCCAGTTACCCGGGACTAGCGAATGAGCAGTTCTTC
CDR3: CASYPGLANEQFF
D: TRBD2
V: TRBV7-9
size: NA
J: TRBJ2-1

DNA: TGTGCCAGCAGTGCGGGACAGTTGAACTATGGCTACACCTTC
CDR3: CASSAGQLNYGYTF
D: TRBD1
V: TRBV2
size: NA
J: TRBJ1-2

DNA: TGTGCCAGCAGCCGTACAGGGGCCCCGATGAACACTGAAGCTTTCTTT
CDR3: CASSRTGAPMNTEAFF
D: TRBD1
V: TRBV14
size: NA
J: TRBJ1-1

DNA: TGTGCCAGCAGTTTAGACCAGCATGCAACTAATGAAAAACTGTTTTTT
CDR3: CASSLDQHATNEKLFF
D: NA
V: TRBV12-3/TRBV12-4
size: NA
J: TRBJ1-4

DNA: TGCAGTGCTAGAGATTCTAGGACTCCGCAAGAGACCCAGTACTTC
CDR3: CSARDSRTPQETQYF
D: NA
V: TRBV20-1
size: few
J: TRBJ2-5

DNA: TGTGCCAGCTCACCGTGGAGGGTAGGCAATGAGCAGTTCTTC
CDR3: CASSPWRVGNEQFF
D: NA
V: TRBV18
size: NA
J: TRBJ2-1

DNA: TGCGCCAGCAGCTTCCTGGGGGGGCGAGAAGATACGCAGTATTTT
CDR3: CASSFLGGREDTQYF
D: NA
V: TRBV5-1
size: NA
J: TRBJ2-3

DNA: TGTGCCAGCAGGGGGCGGTTGAACTATGGCTACACCTTC
CDR3: CASRGRLNYGYTF
D: NA
V: TRBV2
size: NA
J: TRBJ1-2

DNA: TGTGCCAGCAGTTTTGCGGTGGGGACAACTACTGAAGCTTTCTTT
CDR3: CASSFAVGTTTEAFF
D: NA
V: TRBV12-3/TRBV12-4
size: many
J: TRBJ1-1

DNA: TGCGCCAGCAGCTCAGTACAGGGGAACACCGGGGAGCTGTTTTTT
CDR3: CASSSVQGNTGELFF
D: NA
V: TRBV5-1
size: NA
J: TRBJ2-2

DNA: TGTGCCAGCAGTTTAGAGCACGTCATGAACACTGAAGCTTTCTTT
CDR3: CASSLEHVMNTEAFF
D: NA
V: TRBV12-3/TRBV12-4
size: NA
J: TRBJ1-1